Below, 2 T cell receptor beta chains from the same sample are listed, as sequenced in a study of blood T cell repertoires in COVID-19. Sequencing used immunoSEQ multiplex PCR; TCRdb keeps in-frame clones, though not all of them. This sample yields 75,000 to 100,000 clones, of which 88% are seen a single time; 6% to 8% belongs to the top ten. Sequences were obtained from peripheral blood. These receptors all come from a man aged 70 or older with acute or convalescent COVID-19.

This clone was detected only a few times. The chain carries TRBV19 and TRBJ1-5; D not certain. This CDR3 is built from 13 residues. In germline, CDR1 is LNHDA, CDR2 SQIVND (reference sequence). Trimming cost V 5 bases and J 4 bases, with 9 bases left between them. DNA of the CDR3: TGTGCCAGTAGTTGGAGTGGGAATCAGCCCCAGCATTTT. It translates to CASSWSGNQPQHF.

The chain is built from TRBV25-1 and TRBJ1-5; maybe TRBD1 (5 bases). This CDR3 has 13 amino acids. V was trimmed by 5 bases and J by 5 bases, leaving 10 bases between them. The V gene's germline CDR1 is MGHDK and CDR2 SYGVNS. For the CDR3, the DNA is TGTGCCAGCAGTAAGGACACGTATCAGCCCCAGCATTTT. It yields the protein CASSKDTYQPQHF.